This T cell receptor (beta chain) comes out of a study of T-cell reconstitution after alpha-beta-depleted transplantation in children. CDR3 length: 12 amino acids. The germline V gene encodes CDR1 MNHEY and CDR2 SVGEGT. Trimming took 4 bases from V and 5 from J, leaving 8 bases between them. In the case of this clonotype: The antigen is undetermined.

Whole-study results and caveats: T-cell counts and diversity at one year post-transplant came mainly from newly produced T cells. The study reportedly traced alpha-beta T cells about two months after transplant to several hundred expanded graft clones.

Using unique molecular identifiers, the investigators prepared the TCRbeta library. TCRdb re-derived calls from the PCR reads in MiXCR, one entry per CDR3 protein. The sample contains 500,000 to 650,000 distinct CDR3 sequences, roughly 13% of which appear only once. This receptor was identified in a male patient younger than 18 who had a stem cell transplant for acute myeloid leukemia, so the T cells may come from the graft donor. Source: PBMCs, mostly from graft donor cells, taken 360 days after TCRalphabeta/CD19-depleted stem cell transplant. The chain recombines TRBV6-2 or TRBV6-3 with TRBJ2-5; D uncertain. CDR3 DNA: TGTGCCAGCAGTTCCATTCTTGAGACCCAGTACTTC. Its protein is CASSSILETQYF.